A single sample gave rise to the 27 T cell receptor beta chains below, sequenced in a study of molecular identifiers for immune sequencing clone quantification. TCRdb reanalysed the PCR reads using MiXCR and keeps one entry per CDR3 protein. Among 85,000 to 100,000 distinct CDR3 sequences listed, more than 20% were seen once. Sequencing was carried out using naive CD8+ T cells from blood, with Jurkat cell RNA spiked in. Subset specified: FACS-sorted CD8+CD4-CCR7+CD45RA+ naive T cells. Every receptor here comes from a human donor in good health. Some libraries in this study had Jurkat cell RNA spiked in.

As to this clonotype: A read error is possible here, since a much larger clone lies one base away. The V call is TRBV27, the J call TRBJ2-1; 7 nucleotides align to TRBD1. Germline V gene data show CDR1 as MNHEY and CDR2 as SMNVEV (reference sequence). The CDR3 runs to 17 residues. This CDR3 reads CVSSLSWDSFSYNEQFF. CDR3 sequence (DNA): TGTGTCAGCAGTCTATCGTGGGACAGCTTTTCCTACAATGAGCAGTTCTTC.

Details on this clonotype: Because it lacks the conserved phenylalanine or tryptophan at the end, this CDR3 is likely a read error. The chain links TRBV6-1 to TRBJ2-7; the match to TRBD2 covers 8 bases. V gave up 5 bases and J gave up 1 base; unmatched junction bases: 4. Germline CDR1 and CDR2: MNHNS and SASEGT. The CDR3 consists of 14 residues. The CDR3, as DNA: TGTGCCAGCAGTCAAGGGACTAGATCCTACGAGCAGTACTCC. This translates into CASSQGTRSYEQYS.

As regards this clonotype: A much larger clone differs from this one at a single base, so this may be a read error. The chain joins TRBV7-9 to TRBJ1-1, with TRBD1 matching over 7 bases. Germline V CDR1 and CDR2: SEHNR, FQNEAQ (reference sequence). The CDR3 consists of 16 residues. The chain's CDR3 is CASSRPGQHMNTEALF. The CDR3 DNA reads TGTGCCAGCAGCCGACCGGGACAGCACATGAACACTGAAGCTCTCTTT.

This clonotype was detected only a few times. This chain uses TRBV3-1 with TRBJ2-2; D perhaps matches TRBD1 (6 bases). V lost 6 bases, J lost 6 bases, and 14 bases lay in between. This CDR3 has 14 residues. The germline V gene encodes CDR1 LGHDT and CDR2 YNNKEL (reference sequence). CDR3 amino acids: CASRKTGRAGELFF. The DNA of the CDR3 is TGTGCCAGCAGGAAGACAGGTCGTGCCGGGGAGCTGTTTTTT.

The V call is TRBV7-9, the J call TRBJ2-2, with D unresolved. The CDR3 spans 15 residues. V was pared by 1 base and J by 0 bases, with 6 bases between. Per the germline V gene, CDR1 is SEHNR and CDR2 is FQNEAQ (reference sequence). The CDR3 reads CASSLVVPNTGELFF. The CDR3 DNA is TGTGCCAGCAGCTTAGTGGTACCGAACACCGGGGAGCTGTTTTTT.

In the case of this clonotype: One base away lies a much larger clone, so this may be a sequencing read error. This chain joins TRBV7-6 and TRBJ2-7; perhaps TRBD2 as D (6 bases). The CDR3 is 15 amino acids. CDR1 and CDR2 (germline): SGHVS, FNYEAQ. V was shortened by 5 bases and J by 4 bases, with 18 bases between the two germline ends. CDR3 protein: CASSIGIGTEYEQYF. CDR3 coding DNA: TGTGCCAGCAGCATAGGTATCGGGACTGAGTACGAGCAGTACTTC.

This clonotype was counted ten times or more. The rearrangement links TRBV4-3 to TRBJ1-1; 8 bases fit TRBD1. J lost 3 bases, V lost 0 bases, and 3 bases had no gene match. This CDR3 spans 15 amino acids. Germline V gene data show CDR1 as LGHNA and CDR2 as YSLEER. CDR3 bases: TGCGCCAGCAGCCAAGATGCAGGGGGCTACACTGAAGCTTTCTTT. Its translation: CASSQDAGGYTEAFF.

The J gene is TRBJ2-7, the V gene TRBV11-2; D gene ambiguous. The V and J ends lost 4 bases and 0 bases respectively, with 25 bases between them. Germline CDR1 and CDR2: SGHAT and FQNNGV. The CDR3 runs 19 residues. The CDR3 protein is CASSSHYRPFIPDSYEQYF. CDR3 in DNA: TGTGCCAGCAGCTCCCACTACCGACCCTTTATCCCCGACTCCTACGAGCAGTACTTC. The whole variable domain, filled in from reference TRBV11-2 and TRBJ2-7, reads EAGVAQSPRYKIIEKRQSVAFWCNPISGHATLYWYQQILGQGPKLLIQFQNNGVVDDSQLPKDRFSAERLKGVDSTLKIQPAKLEDSAVYLCASSSHYRPFIPDSYEQYFGPGTRLTVT.

This clonotype was counted many times. This sequence joins TRBV2 and TRBJ2-5, with D tentatively TRBD1 (6 bases). Germline V CDR1 and CDR2: SNHLY, FYNNEI. V dropped 7 bases and J dropped 3 bases, with 18 bases sitting between them. The CDR3 spans 15 residues. The CDR3 DNA reads as TGTGCCAGCAATTCACCCGGGACAAAGAAAGAGACCCAGTACTTC. The encoded protein is CASNSPGTKKETQYF. The complete variable domain, with remaining parts taken from reference TRBV2 and TRBJ2-5, reads EPEVTQTPSHQVTQMGQEVILRCVPISNHLYFYWYRQILGQKVEFLVSFYNNEISEKSEIFDDQFSVERPDGSNFTLKIRSTKLEDSAMYFCASNSPGTKKETQYFGPGTRLLVL.

The genes are TRBV4-1 and TRBJ2-5; D is undetermined. Germline V CDR1 and CDR2: MGHRA, YSYEKL. V lost 4 bases and J 2 bases, leaving 11 bases between the germline ends. This CDR3 region has 14 residues. The CDR3 bases are TGCGCCAGCAGCCGAGATGTCAGACAAGAGACCCAGTACTTC. Translation: CASSRDVRQETQYF.

This clonotype came up a few times. This chain joins TRBV7-9 and TRBJ2-5, with D uncertain. Trimming shortened V by 5 bases and J by 3 bases, and 19 bases separated the two germline ends. CDR1 and CDR2 (germline): SEHNR, FQNEAQ (reference sequence). CDR3 length equals 16 residues. CDR3 loop: CASSPPTNNPEETQYF. The CDR3 nucleotides are TGTGCCAGCAGCCCCCCGACCAATAATCCCGAAGAGACCCAGTACTTC.

This clonotype came up many times. In DNA, the CDR3 is TGTGCCAGCAGCTTCGACTTTACAGGGGCCAAGGAGACCCAGTACTTC. It translates to CASSFDFTGAKETQYF. V is TRBV7-6 and J is TRBJ2-5; 7 bases align to TRBD1. The CDR3 has 16 residues. After removal of 3 bases from V and 5 bases from J, the junction contained 12 bases not matched to a gene. Germline V gene data show CDR1 as SGHVS and CDR2 as FNYEAQ.

The chain combines TRBV10-3 with TRBJ2-7; 10 bases match TRBD1. Germline V lookup: CDR1 ENHRY, CDR2 SYGVKD. Losses at the gene ends were 4 bases for V and 0 bases for J; bases not matched to a gene: 0. The CDR3 is 14 residues long. The CDR3, as DNA: TGTGCCATCAGTGGGACAGGGGGCTCCTACGAGCAGTACTTC. It yields the protein CAISGTGGSYEQYF.

The table lists this clonotype with many counts. J is TRBJ2-7 and V is TRBV7-9, with D hard to call. V lost 5 bases to trimming and J lost 3 bases, with 5 bases between them. Germline CDR1 SEHNR, CDR2 FQNEAQ (reference sequence). The CDR3 length is 11 residues. This CDR3 reads CASSGLYEQYF. The CDR3 region has the DNA TGTGCCAGCAGCGGCCTCTACGAGCAGTACTTC.

This clonotype has more than one count but fewer than ten. The chain joins TRBV30 to TRBJ1-1; the match to TRBD1 covers 7 bases. The CDR3 has 15 residues. Germline V gene data show CDR1 as GTSNPN and CDR2 as SVGIG (reference sequence). The junction had 9 bases not matched to a gene; V was cut back by 5 bases and J by 0 bases. Written as DNA, the CDR3 is TGTGCCTGGGGCCCAGGGGGTCTGATGAACACTGAAGCTTTCTTT. It codes for CAWGPGGLMNTEAFF.

This clonotype was counted ten times or more. The chain has TRBV27 and TRBJ2-5, with 8 bases that match TRBD1. Germline values: CDR1 MNHEY, CDR2 SMNVEV (reference sequence). The CDR3 consists of 12 residues. Trimming at V came to 4 bases and at J to 9 bases, leaving 4 bases not matched to a gene. CDR3 in DNA: TGTGCCAGCAGTTCAGGGGGCGCGGCCCAGTACTTC. As protein: CASSSGGAAQYF.

This clonotype has at least ten counts. V gene TRBV20-1 combines with J gene TRBJ1-6; D is perhaps TRBD1 (5 bases). The CDR3 runs to 14 residues. V was cut by 1 base and J by 9 bases, with 13 bases left in between. CDR1 and CDR2 from the germline V gene are DFQATT and SNEGSKA (reference sequence). CDR3 coding DNA: TGCAGTGCTAGAGCGGAGGGGATCGTTTCACCCCTCCACTTT. Its protein product is CSARAEGIVSPLHF.

This clonotype was counted between two and nine times. This chain connects TRBV6-5 to TRBJ2-3; D may be TRBD2 (6 bases). The CDR3 loop spans 14 amino acids. The V end was cut by 2 bases, the J end by 2 bases, with 8 bases between. Germline V lookup: CDR1 MNHEY, CDR2 SVGAGI. CDR3 bases: TGTGCCAGCAGTTACGGGGGGTCCACAGATACGCAGTATTTT. It codes for CASSYGGSTDTQYF.

This clonotype was observed many times. The V call is TRBV10-3, the J call TRBJ1-6; D gene unclear. V was pared by 2 bases and J by 8 bases, with 13 bases between. Germline V lookup: CDR1 ENHRY, CDR2 SYGVKD. The CDR3 spans 15 residues. CDR3 sequence reads: CAISETTAGYSPLHF. The CDR3 DNA sequence: TGTGCCATCAGTGAGACGACGGCTGGGTATTCACCCCTCCACTTT.

CDR3 sequence (DNA): TGTGCCAGTAGTCAGGCGGCGGGAGAGGTTTTTGGGGCAGATACGCAGTATTTT. As protein: CASSQAAGEVFGADTQYF. The chain carries TRBV19 and TRBJ2-3; 7 bases fit TRBD2. Per germline, CDR1 LNHDA and CDR2 SQIVND (reference sequence). Trimming at V came to 5 bases and at J to 4 bases, leaving 18 bases not matched to a gene. The CDR3 has 18 residues.

V and J are TRBV6-1 and TRBJ2-1, with TRBD2 as a possible D gene (5 bases). CDR1 MNHNS and CDR2 SASEGT come from the germline V gene. The length of the CDR3 is 13 residues. Deletions cut 7 bases from V and 5 bases from J, with 12 bases between. The chain's CDR3 is CASMRRVDNEQFF. Written as DNA, the CDR3 is TGTGCCAGCATGCGGCGGGTAGACAATGAGCAGTTCTTC.

This clonotype was counted at least ten times. The V and J genes are TRBV27 and TRBJ2-1, with TRBD2 matching over 11 bases. The germline V gene encodes CDR1 MNHEY and CDR2 SMNVEV (reference sequence). Trimming cost V 1 base and J 4 bases; bases outside gene matches: 9. This CDR3 has 18 residues. The CDR3 is CASSLLGVSGGAYNEQFF. The CDR3 bases are TGTGCCAGCAGTTTATTAGGGGTTAGCGGGGGGGCTTACAATGAGCAGTTCTTC.

Many counts were recorded for this clonotype. V usage is TRBV12-3 or TRBV12-4 and J usage is TRBJ2-7, with D possibly TRBD1 on 5 matching bases. The CDR3 loop spans 14 amino acids. The V and J ends lost 8 bases and 0 bases respectively, with 14 bases between them. CDR3 in amino acids: CASAEDTFSYEQYF. Written as DNA, the CDR3 is TGTGCCAGCGCCGAGGACACCTTCTCCTACGAGCAGTACTTC.

Comments on this clonotype: Being one base from a much bigger clone, this may be a read error. The genes are TRBV9 and TRBJ2-3, with D tentatively TRBD1 (6 bases). Germline loops: CDR1 SGDLS, CDR2 YYNGEE. The CDR3 is 14 residues long. The CDR3 reads CASSDRTVTATQYF. The CDR3 region has the DNA TGTGCCAGCAGCGACCGGACAGTAACAGCTACGCAGTATTTT.

Ten or more counts support this clonotype. V and J are TRBV7-9 and TRBJ2-5; no clear D gene. Germline-derived CDR1 and CDR2 are SEHNR and FQNEAQ (reference sequence). The CDR3 has 13 residues. V was cut by 2 bases and J by 0 bases, with 4 bases left in between. The CDR3 loop reads CASSLKYQETQYF. CDR3 DNA sequence: TGTGCCAGCAGCTTAAAGTACCAAGAGACCCAGTACTTC.

This clonotype was recorded at least ten times. The J gene is TRBJ2-3, the V gene TRBV6-2 or TRBV6-3, with unresolved D. There are 11 residues in the CDR3. V dropped 2 bases and J dropped 10 bases, with 7 bases sitting between them. Per germline, CDR1 MNHEY and CDR2 SVGEGT. DNA of the CDR3: TGTGCCAGCAGTTACCCTCCTGCGCAGTATTTT. Its translation: CASSYPPAQYF.

In its sample, this clonotype was seen once. The V call is TRBV28, the J call TRBJ2-7; weak D call: TRBD1 (5 bases). This CDR3 has 15 residues. V lost 1 base and J 2 bases, leaving 12 bases between the germline ends. In germline, CDR1 is MDHEN, CDR2 SYDVKM. The CDR3 loop is CASSLSAGITYEQYF. CDR3 bases: TGTGCCAGCAGTTTATCGGCAGGGATCACCTACGAGCAGTACTTC. The whole variable domain, remainder taken from reference TRBV28 and TRBJ2-7, is DVKVTQSSRYLVKRTGEKVFLECVQDMDHENMFWYRQDPGLGLRLIYFSYDVKMKEKGDIPEGYSVSREKKERFSLILESASTNQTSMYLCASSLSAGITYEQYFGPGTRLTVT.